Sequencing of this TCR beta chain was carried out in a study of T-cell reconstitution after alpha-beta-depleted transplantation in children. The TCRbeta library incorporated unique molecular identifiers. TCRdb itself ran the PCR reads through MiXCR, one entry per CDR3 protein. The table has about 200,000 distinct CDR3 sequences, approximately 6.9% seen once. This clonotype was seen at least ten times. Its specificity is not known. Trimming shortened V by 6 bases and J by 2 bases, and 14 bases separated the two germline ends. This CDR3 has 14 residues. CDR1 is DFQATT and CDR2 is SNEGSKA in the germline V gene (reference sequence). General study points: One year after transplant, T-cell counts and diversity came mostly from newly produced T cells. The origin of high day-60 TCRbeta diversity in some patients lay in surviving recipient T cells and thymic progenitors. Several hundred graft clones that had expanded were reportedly the source of alpha-beta T cells about two months after transplant.

Here the sequenced sample was PBMCs, taken before TCRalphabeta/CD19-depleted stem cell transplant. V and J are TRBV20-1 and TRBJ1-5; possibly TRBD1 for D (6 bases). The receptor comes from a boy younger than 10 with acute lymphoblastic leukemia, due to receive a stem cell transplant. The CDR3 protein is CSAKGGSGNQPQHF. As DNA, the CDR3 is TGCAGTGCCAAGGGGGGGTCGGGCAATCAGCCCCAGCATTTT.